This TCR beta chain was identified during a study of cytomegalovirus exposure and HLA in healthy donors. Study-wide results and limits: The classifier was said to identify cytomegalovirus status with high specificity and sensitivity.

As concerns this clone: The antigen remains undetermined.

The V gene lost 1 base and the J gene lost 4 bases, with 8 bases spanning the gap. This CDR3 is built from 14 residues. Germline V gene lookup returns CDR1 SGHAT and CDR2 FQNNGV. The PCR made use of 60 Vbeta and 13 Jbeta primers. Using immunoSEQ multiplex PCR, the repertoire was profiled, and TCRdb retains in-frame clones only, with some absent. Among roughly 140,000 clones listed, 80% to 85% were seen once. The origin of this receptor is a male donor in good health and CMV-seronegative. V is TRBV11-2 and J is TRBJ1-3; unclear D gene. The specimen sequenced was PBMCs. CDR3 sequence reads: CASSLASRGNTIYF. CDR3 in DNA: TGTGCCAGCAGCTTAGCCTCCAGGGGAAACACCATATATTTT. The full variable domain, completed using reference TRBV11-2 and TRBJ1-3, is EAGVAQSPRYKIIEKRQSVAFWCNPISGHATLYWYQQILGQGPKLLIQFQNNGVVDDSQLPKDRFSAERLKGVDSTLKIQPAKLEDSAVYLCASSLASRGNTIYFGEGSWLTVV.